This TCR beta chain stems from a study of cytomegalovirus exposure and HLA in healthy donors. Study results and caveats: Several V segments, TRBV6-2 and TRBV6-3 among them, could not be told apart and were dropped. Previously analyzed data showed that most TCR beta V segments were productive at a frequency of about 90% or about 30%.

The primer mix had 60 Vbeta and 13 Jbeta primers. Produced via immunoSEQ multiplex PCR; TCRdb's table is partial and in-frame only. The sample yields about 140,000 clones, roughly 80% seen once. Germline V lookup: CDR1 KGHSH, CDR2 LQKENI. The ends were cut back, 5 bases at V and 4 bases at J, with 15 bases in the middle. The CDR3 runs to 14 residues. With regard to this clone: Its cognate antigen is unknown.

Participants comprised healthy donors of bone marrow. The gene calls are TRBV18 and TRBJ2-7, with D tentatively TRBD1 (6 bases). The source is a female donor in good health and CMV-seronegative. Sample: PBMCs. The CDR3 protein is CASSGGTNLYEQYF. The CDR3 DNA sequence: TGTGCCAGCTCAGGTGGGACAAACCTTTACGAGCAGTACTTC.